Below, 30 T cell receptor beta chains from the same sample are listed, as sequenced in a study of blood T cell repertoires in COVID-19. The protocol was immunoSEQ multiplex PCR, while the TCRdb copy is restricted to in-frame clones and leaves out a portion. Found here are some 130,000 clones, more than 85% of them singletons; the top ten hold less than 20%. The sample taken for sequencing was peripheral blood. Source of these receptors: a middle-aged man with active or convalescent COVID-19.

The V and J genes are TRBV7-2 and TRBJ2-2; D is possibly TRBD2 (6 bases). Germline V gene lookup returns CDR1 SGHTA and CDR2 FQGNSA. Between the trimmed V and J ends, which lost 3 bases and 0 bases, there was a span of 8 bases. The CDR3 runs 15 residues. For the CDR3, the DNA is TGTGCCAGCAGCTTCCGACTAGCGAACACCGGGGAGCTGTTTTTT. It specifies CASSFRLANTGELFF.

The chain carries TRBV28 and TRBJ2-1; 7 bases are a match to TRBD2. Germline V gene sequence: CDR1 MDHEN, CDR2 SYDVKM. The J segment lost 4 bases and the V segment lost 5 bases, leaving 17 bases of the junction unmatched. The CDR3 has 18 amino acids. CDR3 coding DNA: TGTGCCAGCAGTAGTCCATGGAGGGAGGGAGTCAGTTACAATGAGCAGTTCTTC. Amino acids: CASSSPWREGVSYNEQFF.

The chain is built from TRBV29-1 and TRBJ2-3, with a possible D match to TRBD1 (7 bases). V was cut by 5 bases and J by 4 bases, with 13 bases left in between. This CDR3 contains 13 residues. The germline V gene has CDR1 SQVTM and CDR2 ANQGSEA. The CDR3 spells CSVWAGGPDTQYF. The CDR3 coding sequence is TGCAGCGTTTGGGCAGGGGGGCCAGATACGCAGTATTTT.

The chain joins TRBV4-2 to TRBJ1-4, with 9 bases that match TRBD1. This CDR3 region has 17 residues. The V gene's germline CDR1 is LGHNA and CDR2 YNFKEQ. With 4 bases clipped from V and 0 bases from J, the junction kept 6 bases outside the gene matches. Here the CDR3 reads CASSLSRQGATNEKLFF. The DNA of the CDR3 is TGTGCCAGCAGCCTCAGCCGACAGGGGGCAACTAATGAAAAACTGTTTTTT.

The rearrangement joins TRBV5-4 to TRBJ2-7, with 8 bases matching TRBD2. The germline gives CDR1 SGHNT, CDR2 YYREEE (reference sequence). V dropped 2 bases and J dropped 3; count of bases not matched to a gene: 7. The CDR3 totals 15 residues. The DNA for the CDR3 is TGTGCCAGCAGCTTTGGAGCGGGAGTTGTCTACGAGCAGTACTTC. It is translated as CASSFGAGVVYEQYF. Combining the CDR3 with reference TRBV5-4 and TRBJ2-7 gives the whole variable domain ETGVTQSPTHLIKTRGQQVTLRCSSQSGHNTVSWYQQALGQGPQFIFQYYREEENGRGNFPPRFSGLQFPNYSSELNVNALELDDSALYLCASSFGAGVVYEQYFGPGTRLTVT.

This chain links TRBV19 with TRBJ2-6; D is possibly TRBD1 (5 bases). Germline CDR1 LNHDA, CDR2 SQIVND (reference sequence). The CDR3 has 16 amino acids. Trimming took 4 bases from V and 4 from J, leaving 14 bases between them. The CDR3 reads CASSRWSGPGANVLTF. The CDR3 nucleotides are TGTGCCAGTAGTAGGTGGTCAGGGCCCGGGGCCAACGTCCTGACTTTC.

The rearrangement links TRBV11-2 to TRBJ2-7; no clear D. Between the trimmed V and J ends, which lost 1 base and 3 bases, there was a span of 10 bases. CDR3 size: 14 residues. Germline CDR1 and CDR2: SGHAT and FQNNGV. The chain's CDR3 is CASSLGFRDYEQYF. The CDR3 DNA reads TGTGCCAGCAGCTTAGGATTCCGAGACTACGAGCAGTACTTC.

The rearrangement links TRBV28 to TRBJ2-3; D perhaps matches TRBD1 (5 bases). Germline lookup yields CDR1 MDHEN and CDR2 SYDVKM. The V end lost 3 bases, the J end lost 2 bases, and 9 bases lay between the germline ends. The CDR3 loop spans 14 amino acids. CDR3 protein: CASSFLGLTDTQYF. CDR3 coding DNA: TGTGCCAGCAGTTTCTTGGGGCTCACAGATACGCAGTATTTT.

V and J are TRBV5-1 and TRBJ2-1, with a possible D match to TRBD2 (5 bases). Germline CDR1 reads SGHRS; CDR2 reads YFSETQ. The CDR3 consists of 14 residues. Trimming stripped 6 bases from V and 6 bases from J, with 16 bases between. For the CDR3, the DNA is TGCGCCAGCACCCTAGCAGGAATGGGCAATGAGCAGTTCTTC. Translated: CASTLAGMGNEQFF.

This chain uses TRBV7-2 with TRBJ2-1; possible D gene TRBD2, 6 bases. CDR3 length: 15 amino acids. CDR1 and CDR2 from the germline V gene are SGHTA and FQGNSA. V lost 5 bases to trimming and J lost 9 bases, with 20 bases between them. The CDR3 coding sequence is TGTGCCAGCAGCAATGGTCGCAGGGAGGTGGGTGAGCAGTTCTTC. This codes for CASSNGRREVGEQFF. The full variable domain, completed using reference TRBV7-2 and TRBJ2-1, is GAGVSQSPSNKVTEKGKDVELRCDPISGHTALYWYRQSLGQGLEFLIYFQGNSAPDKSGLPSDRFSAERTGGSVSTLTIQRTQQEDSAVYLCASSNGRREVGEQFFGPGTRLTVL.

V gene TRBV28 combines with J gene TRBJ1-3; 7 bases line up with TRBD1. J was trimmed by 2 bases and V by 2 bases; bases with no gene match: 9. The CDR3 contains 17 residues. Germline CDR1 reads MDHEN; CDR2 reads SYDVKM. This CDR3 is CASSLSIAGGAGNTIYF. The CDR3 region has the DNA TGTGCCAGCAGTTTAAGTATTGCAGGGGGAGCTGGAAACACCATATATTTT.

The chain carries TRBV19 and TRBJ2-5, with a tentative D call TRBD1 (5 bases). This CDR3 is 14 amino acids long. Germline CDR1 reads LNHDA; CDR2 reads SQIVND (reference sequence). V lost 1 base and J lost 1, with 7 bases in between. The CDR3 region has the DNA TGTGCCAGTAGTATAGGACAGAGCCAAGAGACCCAGTACTTC. It is translated as CASSIGQSQETQYF.

This clone was counted a single time. This chain uses TRBV7-2 with TRBJ1-5, with D perhaps matching TRBD1 (6 bases). The CDR3 spans 14 residues. CDR1 is SGHTA, CDR2 FQGNSA, per germline. Trimming took 3 bases from V and 5 from J, leaving 11 bases between them. The CDR3 sequence is CASSLTGAYQPQHF. The CDR3, as DNA: TGTGCCAGCAGCTTGACAGGAGCCTATCAGCCCCAGCATTTT.

The chain couples TRBV4-1 to TRBJ2-4; TRBD1 matches at 9 bases. There are 14 residues in the CDR3. V was clipped by 4 bases and J by 6 bases; unmatched bases: 4. Germline CDR1 is MGHRA and CDR2 is YSYEKL. Here the CDR3 DNA reads TGCGCCAGCAGCCGATTGGGACAGGGAAACATTCAGTACTTC. Its protein is CASSRLGQGNIQYF.

The chain couples TRBV24-1 to TRBJ2-2; D remains ambiguous. The CDR3 runs to 14 residues. The germline V and J ends were trimmed by 2 bases and 2 bases, with 5 bases remaining between them. CDR1 and CDR2 from the germline V gene are KGHDR and SFDVKD. The CDR3: CATSDSPNTGELFF. The CDR3 DNA reads as TGTGCCACCAGTGATTCCCCTAACACCGGGGAGCTGTTTTTT.

The rearrangement links TRBV5-5 to TRBJ2-3; maybe TRBD1 (6 bases). V was trimmed by 1 base and J by 4 bases, leaving 13 bases between them. The CDR3 contains 15 residues. Germline values: CDR1 SGHKS, CDR2 YYEKEE (reference sequence). CDR3 coding DNA: TGTGCCAGCAGCTTGTTGCCAGGGGATTCAGATACGCAGTATTTT. This sequence encodes CASSLLPGDSDTQYF.

V usage is TRBV27 and J usage is TRBJ1-1; 7 nucleotides match TRBD1. The germline gives CDR1 MNHEY, CDR2 SMNVEV (reference sequence). V lost 4 bases and J lost 3; bases outside the gene matches: 5. CDR3 length: 14 amino acids. CDR3: CASSYRGLDTEAFF. The DNA of the CDR3 is TGTGCCAGCAGTTATAGGGGGCTTGACACTGAAGCTTTCTTT.

The chain carries TRBV3-1 (or the pseudogene TRBV3-2) and TRBJ2-5, with D perhaps matching TRBD1 (6 bases). CDR1 and CDR2 (germline): LGHDT, YNNKEL (reference sequence). CDR3 size: 11 residues. The CDR3 coding sequence is TGTGCGTGTTTAGGGGGTGAGACCCAGTACTTC. This codes for CACLGGETQYF.

The V gene is TRBV3-1 (or the pseudogene TRBV3-2), the J gene TRBJ2-3, with no clear D. With 2 bases removed from V and 1 base from J, the gap between germline ends came to 4 bases. The germline CDR1 and CDR2 sequences are LGHDT and YNNKEL (reference sequence). The CDR3 consists of 13 residues. This CDR3 is CASSQTRTDTQYF. CDR3 nucleotides: TGTGCCAGCAGCCAAACACGCACAGATACGCAGTATTTT.

The chain recombines TRBV28 with TRBJ2-1; 10 bases are shared with TRBD1. Trimming at V came to 5 bases and at J to 7 bases, leaving 5 bases not matched to a gene. The V gene's germline CDR1 is MDHEN and CDR2 SYDVKM. The CDR3 is 14 residues long. The CDR3 protein is CASSPPGQGNEQFF. CDR3 DNA sequence: TGTGCCAGCAGTCCCCCGGGACAGGGGAATGAGCAGTTCTTC.

The chain recombines TRBV12-3 or TRBV12-4 with TRBJ2-4, with D hard to call. The V gene lost 6 bases and the J gene lost 2 bases, with 8 bases spanning the gap. This CDR3 spans 13 amino acids. The chain's CDR3 is CASSDTSKNIQYF. CDR3 bases: TGTGCCAGCAGCGACACTTCCAAAAACATTCAGTACTTC.

This clone was detected only a few times. The gene calls are TRBV10-3 and TRBJ1-2, with 11 positions matching TRBD1. V trimming: 6 bases; J trimming: 2 bases; junction bases outside the gene matches: 2. The CDR3 totals 14 residues. Germline loops: CDR1 ENHRY, CDR2 SYGVKD. CDR3 amino acids: CAIRGTGGNYGYTF. The CDR3 DNA reads TGTGCCATCAGGGGGACAGGGGGGAACTATGGCTACACCTTC.

CDR3 loop: CASSLDSAGGDHTQYF. DNA for the CDR3: TGTGCCAGCAGCTTAGATTCAGCGGGAGGGGACCATACGCAGTATTTT. The V gene is TRBV11-3, the J gene TRBJ2-3; TRBD2 matches 10 bases. Germline loops: CDR1 SGHNT, CDR2 YENEEA. Germline trimming cut 0 bases from V and 7 bases from J; bases unmatched to any gene: 7. This CDR3 contains 16 residues. The full variable domain, completed using reference TRBV11-3 and TRBJ2-3, is EAGVVQSPRYKIIEKKQPVAFWCNPISGHNTLYWYLQNLGQGPELLIRYENEEAVDDSQLPKDRFSAERLKGVDSTLKIQPAELGDSAVYLCASSLDSAGGDHTQYFGPGTRLTVL.

V is TRBV3-1 (or the pseudogene TRBV3-2) and J is TRBJ2-1; 7 nucleotides match TRBD1. This CDR3 is 16 amino acids long. Germline V gene data show CDR1 as LGHDT and CDR2 as YNNKEL (reference sequence). With V trimmed by 4 bases and J by 2 bases, 8 bases remained unmatched. The CDR3 nucleotides are TGTGCCAGCAGCCGACCCGACAGGGACCCCTACAATGAGCAGTTCTTC. It codes for CASSRPDRDPYNEQFF.

The V and J genes are TRBV5-1 and TRBJ1-1, with 7 bases that match TRBD1. CDR1 and CDR2 (germline): SGHRS, YFSETQ. This CDR3 spans 17 amino acids. V lost 0 bases to trimming and J lost 3 bases; unmatched junction nucleotides: 11. DNA for the CDR3: TGCGCCAGCAGCTTGGGAGGGGGCGCGGGGCTGGACACTGAAGCTTTCTTT. It specifies CASSLGGGAGLDTEAFF.

The chain employs TRBV29-1 and TRBJ2-3, with 7 bases matching TRBD2. Germline CDR1 reads SQVTM; CDR2 reads ANQGSEA. V dropped 0 bases and J dropped 5; count of bases not matched to a gene: 5. The CDR3 extends over 14 amino acids. DNA for the CDR3: TGCAGCGTTGAAGATCCCCCGGGGGGAGATACGCAGTATTTT. This encodes CSVEDPPGGDTQYF.

The CDR3 DNA reads TGTGCCAGCAGTCAGGGGGCCCAAGAGACCCAGTACTTC. Protein product: CASSQGAQETQYF. The V gene is TRBV2, the J gene TRBJ2-5; 8 nucleotides agree with TRBD1. Germline lookup yields CDR1 SNHLY and CDR2 FYNNEI. This CDR3 is 13 amino acids long. V was clipped by 5 bases and J by 1 base; unmatched bases: 0.

The chain uses TRBV19 and TRBJ1-5, with D perhaps matching TRBD1 (6 bases). V gave up 1 base and J gave up 6 bases, with 19 bases separating them. This CDR3 spans 17 amino acids. Germline V gene data show CDR1 as LNHDA and CDR2 as SQIVND (reference sequence). CDR3 in amino acids: CASSIAQQGIKGQPQHF. CDR3 nucleotide sequence: TGTGCCAGTAGTATAGCCCAACAGGGAATCAAGGGTCAGCCCCAGCATTTT.

The gene calls are TRBV4-1 and TRBJ1-6; no definite D call. Trimming cost V 1 base and J 8 bases, with 18 bases left between them. The CDR3 length is 17 residues. Germline CDR1 is MGHRA and CDR2 is YSYEKL. The CDR3 bases are TGCGCCAGCAGCCAAGGCTTGGTGGCCGGCGGCGATTCACCCCTCCACTTT. It yields the protein CASSQGLVAGGDSPLHF.

The chain combines TRBV28 with TRBJ2-1; TRBD1 agrees at 7 bases. V lost 7 bases to trimming and J lost 2 bases; unmatched junction nucleotides: 5. The germline gives CDR1 MDHEN, CDR2 SYDVKM. The CDR3 sequence is 14 residues long. This CDR3 is CASTRQGPYNEQFF. The DNA of the CDR3 is TGTGCCAGCACTCGACAGGGCCCCTACAATGAGCAGTTCTTC.